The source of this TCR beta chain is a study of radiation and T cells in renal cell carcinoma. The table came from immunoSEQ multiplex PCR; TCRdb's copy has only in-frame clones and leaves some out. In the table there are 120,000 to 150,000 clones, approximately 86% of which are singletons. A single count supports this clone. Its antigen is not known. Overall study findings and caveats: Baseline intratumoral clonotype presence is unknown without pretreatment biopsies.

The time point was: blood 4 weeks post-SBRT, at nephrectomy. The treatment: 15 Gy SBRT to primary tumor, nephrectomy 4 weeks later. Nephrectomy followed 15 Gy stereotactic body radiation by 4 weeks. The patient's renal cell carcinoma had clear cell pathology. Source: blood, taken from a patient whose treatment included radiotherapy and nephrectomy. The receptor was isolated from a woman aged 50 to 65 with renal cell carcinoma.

In DNA, the CDR3 is TGTGCCAGCAGCCGATCGGGACGACCCACGGAGACCCAGTACTTC. This translates into CASSRSGRPTETQYF. The J gene is TRBJ2-5, the V gene TRBV9; perhaps D is TRBD1 or TRBD2 (5 bases each). Trimming removed 4 bases from V and 5 bases from J, with 18 bases in between. The germline CDR1 and CDR2 sequences are SGDLS and YYNGEE. This CDR3 contains 15 residues.